This T cell receptor beta chain was sequenced in a study of T cells in tuberculosis. General observations from the study: Classification accuracy was about 90% (AUROC 0.90) with the GMM-specific repertoire. Active tuberculosis patients had shorter CDR3-alpha; the beta difference was nonsignificant. Selection depended on which cryopreserved specimens were available.

The protocol was immunoSEQ multiplex PCR, while the TCRdb copy is restricted to in-frame clones and leaves out a portion. The sample lists more than 35,000 clones, approximately 94% occurring once. A remark on this clone: What it binds is not known.

The receptor's source is a donor aged 10-30 years with latent tuberculosis or without tuberculosis infection. Some clones in this sample may be carry-over from other donors' samples. The sample comprised PBMCs.

Here the CDR3 reads CASSSDRTYGYTF. The CDR3 bases are TGTGCCAGCAGCTCCGACAGGACCTATGGCTACACCTTC. The chain employs TRBV5-8 and TRBJ1-2, with D perhaps matching TRBD1 (6 bases). Germline loops: CDR1 SGHTS, CDR2 YDEGEE. The CDR3 loop spans 13 amino acids. V lost 3 bases to trimming and J lost 4 bases, with 10 bases between them. The variable domain in full, with the rest retrieved from reference TRBV5-8 and TRBJ1-2, is EAGVTQSPTHLIKTRGQQATLRCSPISGHTSVYWYQQALGLGLQFLLWYDEGEERNRGNFPPRFSGRQFPNYSSELNVNALELEDSALYLCASSSDRTYGYTFGSGTRLTVV.